This T cell receptor (beta chain) appears in the sequencing data of a study of blood T cell repertoires in COVID-19. This CDR3 has 11 amino acids. Trimming shortened V by 3 bases and J by 8 bases, and 5 bases separated the two germline ends. Germline V lookup: CDR1 MDHEN, CDR2 SYDVKM. This clone was counted once. Only in-frame clones appear in the TCRdb table, and some are missing; sequencing was by immunoSEQ multiplex PCR. This sample yields about 45,000 clones, of which over 70% are seen a single time; 15% to 20% belongs to the top ten. The sample was peripheral blood. This chain connects TRBV28 to TRBJ2-1; no clear D gene. The source of this sequence is a man aged 65 to 79 with acute or convalescent COVID-19. The CDR3 is CASSFIDEQFF. CDR3 sequence (DNA): TGTGCCAGCAGTTTTATAGATGAGCAGTTCTTC. Based on the CDR3 plus reference TRBV28 and TRBJ2-1, the full variable domain is DVKVTQSSRYLVKRTGEKVFLECVQDMDHENMFWYRQDPGLGLRLIYFSYDVKMKEKGDIPEGYSVSREKKERFSLILESASTNQTSMYLCASSFIDEQFFGPGTRLTVL.